These T cell receptor beta chains were read from a single sample in a study of regulatory T cells in long-lasting Graves disease. A single record per CDR3 protein comes from TCRdb applying MiXCR to the multiplex PCR reads. The data contain 420,000 or so distinct CDR3 sequences, about 15% of them singletons. The same data also went into a second study, on T cells in Graves' hyperthyroidism and ophthalmopathy.

Here the sequenced sample was peripheral blood mononuclear cells (PBMCs), taken at new diagnosis, from a patient treated with antithyroid drugs. The receptors were gathered from a woman aged 18-30 years with Graves disease. CDR3s leave out the opening cysteine and the closing phenylalanine or tryptophan.

V: TRBV29-1
CDR3: SSTGGVGTDTQY

V: TRBV28
CDR3: ASSFSSGSLETQY

V: TRBV4-3
CDR3: ASSQDRWETQY

V: TRBV6-1
CDR3: ASSVTKGGNSPLH

V: TRBV6-1
CDR3: ASRASLTDTQY

V: TRBV28
CDR3: ASTVPGSQTQY

V: TRBV20-1
CDR3: SGPRTGEETQY

V: TRBV18
CDR3: ASSPLGPSGLNTEAF

V: TRBV28
CDR3: ASIGQGRETQY

V: TRBV30
CDR3: AWRKRERSYNEQF

V: TRBV29-1
CDR3: SVGGRSPQETQY

V: TRBV6-1
CDR3: ASSVDRAFSEQY

V: TRBV6-5
CDR3: ASSYDRETYGYT

V: TRBV7-2
CDR3: ASSRSGAPHTDTQY

V: TRBV28
CDR3: ASSLYSGGPEETQY